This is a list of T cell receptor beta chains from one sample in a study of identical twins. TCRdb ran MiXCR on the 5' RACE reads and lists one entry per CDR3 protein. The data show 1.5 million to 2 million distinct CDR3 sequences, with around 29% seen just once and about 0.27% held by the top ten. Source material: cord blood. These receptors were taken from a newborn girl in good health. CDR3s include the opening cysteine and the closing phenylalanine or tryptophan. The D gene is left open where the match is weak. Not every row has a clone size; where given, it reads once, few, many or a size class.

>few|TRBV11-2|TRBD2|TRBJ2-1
CASSLTSGRAAEQFF
TGTGCCAGCAGCCTCACTAGCGGGAGGGCCGCTGAGCAGTTCTTC
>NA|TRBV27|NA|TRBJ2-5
CASSPLTGRREYF
TGTGCCAGCAGTCCCCTGACAGGAAGAAGGGAGTACTTC
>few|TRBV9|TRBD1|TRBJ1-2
CASSVAGPGQALNYGYTF
TGTGCCAGCAGCGTAGCCGGACCGGGACAGGCGCTTAACTATGGCTACACCTTC
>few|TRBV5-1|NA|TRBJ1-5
CASSLDNRNQPQHF
TGCGCCAGCAGCTTGGACAACAGGAATCAGCCCCAGCATTTT
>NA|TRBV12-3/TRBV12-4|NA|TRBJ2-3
CASSFGGDMQYF
TGTGCCAGCAGTTTTGGGGGAGATATGCAGTATTTT
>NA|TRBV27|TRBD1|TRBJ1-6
CASSYHPTGRNSPLHF
TGTGCCAGCAGTTACCACCCGACAGGGCGAAATTCACCCCTCCACTTT
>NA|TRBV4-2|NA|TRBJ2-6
CASSQWGIRANVPTF
TGTGCCAGCAGCCAATGGGGGATTAGGGCCAACGTCCCGACTTTC
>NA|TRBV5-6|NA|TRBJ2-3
CASSLFRVSGTDTQYF
TGTGCCAGCAGCTTGTTTAGGGTTAGCGGCACAGATACGCAGTATTTT
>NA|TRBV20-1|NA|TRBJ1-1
CSARWGGTEAFF
TGCAGTGCTAGATGGGGGGGCACTGAAGCTTTCTTT
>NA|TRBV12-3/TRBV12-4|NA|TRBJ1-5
CASSSLQDQPQHF
TGTGCCAGCAGTTCCCTACAGGATCAGCCCCAGCATTTT
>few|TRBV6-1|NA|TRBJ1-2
CASSDSPFANYGYTF
TGTGCCAGCAGCGACAGCCCATTTGCTAACTATGGCTACACCTTC
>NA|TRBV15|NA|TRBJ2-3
CATSRVEGRTDTQYF
TGTGCCACCAGCAGAGTCGAGGGGCGCACAGATACGCAGTATTTT
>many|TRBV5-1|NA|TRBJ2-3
CASSSGLRSSTDTQYF
TGCGCCAGCAGCTCCGGACTACGCTCTAGCACAGATACGCAGTATTTT
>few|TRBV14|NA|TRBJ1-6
CASSRVPNSNSPLHF
TGTGCCAGCAGCCGAGTGCCCAATTCTAATTCACCCCTCCACTTT
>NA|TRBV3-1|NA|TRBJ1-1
CASRPLGGGNTEAFF
TGTGCCAGCAGGCCTCTCGGGGGGGGGAACACTGAAGCTTTCTTT
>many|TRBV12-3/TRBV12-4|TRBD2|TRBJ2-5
CASSLAAPPGKQYF
TGTGCCAGCAGTCTAGCGGCTCCACCCGGCAAGCAGTACTTC
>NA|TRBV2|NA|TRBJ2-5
CASSDHWTGFGSGQYF
TGTGCCAGCAGTGACCACTGGACAGGTTTCGGGAGTGGGCAGTACTTC
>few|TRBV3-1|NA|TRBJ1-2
CASSRERQEGYTF
TGTGCCAGCAGCCGCGAAAGACAGGAAGGCTACACCTTC
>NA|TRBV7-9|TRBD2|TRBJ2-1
CASSRLLAGFQETQFF
TGTGCCAGCAGCCGATTACTAGCGGGTTTTCAAGAGACCCAGTTCTTC
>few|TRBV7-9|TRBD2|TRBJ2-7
CASSPRTSSGRLYEQYF
TGTGCCAGCAGCCCACGGACCTCTAGCGGGAGATTATACGAGCAGTACTTC
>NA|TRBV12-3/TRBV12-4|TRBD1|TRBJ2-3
CASHQGQGVMTDTQYF
TGTGCCAGCCACCAGGGCCAGGGGGTTATGACAGATACGCAGTATTTT
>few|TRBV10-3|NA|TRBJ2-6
CAITNSVVANVLTF
TGTGCCATCACCAACAGTGTTGTTGCCAACGTCCTGACTTTC
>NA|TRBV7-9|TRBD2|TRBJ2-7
CASSLARSGGSYEQYF
TGTGCCAGCAGCTTAGCGCGAAGCGGGGGGAGCTACGAGCAGTACTTC
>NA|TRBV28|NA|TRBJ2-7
CASSWTSTEQYF
TGTGCCAGCAGTTGGACGTCTACCGAGCAGTACTTC
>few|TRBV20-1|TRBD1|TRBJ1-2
CSARGDTGVGGYTF
TGCAGTGCTAGAGGTGACACAGGGGTAGGAGGCTACACCTTC
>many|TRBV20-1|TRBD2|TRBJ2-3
CSARDSGRADTQYF
TGCAGTGCTAGAGATAGCGGGAGGGCAGATACGCAGTATTTT